This T cell receptor (beta chain) is drawn from a study of cytomegalovirus exposure and HLA in healthy donors. PCR used 60 Vbeta primers and 13 Jbeta primers. The repertoire was sequenced with immunoSEQ multiplex PCR; TCRdb's copy has only in-frame clones and lacks some. The repertoire holds more than 100,000 clones, with around 79% as singletons. Trimming cost V 5 bases and J 7 bases, with 18 bases left between them. Germline lookup yields CDR1 PRHDT and CDR2 FYEKMQ (reference sequence). The CDR3 runs to 15 residues. The sequence was collected from a woman between 35 and 50 years old in good health and CMV-seronegative. The chain has TRBV13 and TRBJ2-1; D ambiguous. The sample consisted of PBMCs. The CDR3 spells CASSGRVLHLNEQFF. CDR3 sequence (DNA): TGTGCCAGCAGCGGCCGGGTTCTACATTTAAATGAGCAGTTCTTC.